This T cell receptor beta chain appears in the sequencing data of a study of blood T cells in healthy people across ages. This clonotype was observed a few times. As yet, its antigen is unknown. Peripheral blood samples of around 9.5 milliliters were drawn from each donor. Per-sample yields of isolated PBMCs were at least 6 million. Using a J-beta primer mix together with a sample-barcoded 5' primer, a second PCR was run for roughly 6 to 12 cycles. TCRdb analysed the 5' RACE reads with MiXCR anew, one entry per CDR3 protein. Of roughly 1,300,000 distinct CDR3 sequences in the sample, approximately 59% were seen once. The V gene lost 4 bases and the J gene lost 5 bases, with 6 bases spanning the gap. The CDR3 length is 11 residues. Study results and caveats: Measured against age, TCR beta diversity per million T cells decreased in a roughly linear manner.

The rearrangement links TRBV12-3 or TRBV12-4 to TRBJ2-7, with D unresolved. Input material: blood. The TCR comes from a man younger than 35 in good health. In nucleotides, the CDR3 is TGTGCCAGCAGTTCTTTCCACGAGCAGTACTTC. Protein product: CASSSFHEQYF.